This record covers a single T cell receptor beta chain. Its target is unknown. Germline V CDR1 and CDR2: MNHEY, SVGEGT. CDR3 length: 14 amino acids. V was clipped by 2 bases and J by 1 base, with 8 bases between them. These data belong to a study of T cell responses to AZD1222 COVID-19 vaccine. Study observations and caveats: Recipients of AZD1222 seropositive at baseline numbered only 6 or 7. Within unmutated variant regions lay the reported targets of nearly half of spike-specific TCRs.

Data came from immunoSEQ multiplex PCR; TCRdb stores just in-frame clones and leaves some out. The table shows over 120,000 clones, with just under 95% occurring only once. This clonotype was sampled from an adult in good health. Source: peripheral blood, taken on day 0 of AZD1222 vaccination. The V gene is TRBV6-2 or TRBV6-3, the J gene TRBJ1-1; perhaps TRBD1 as D (5 bases). This chain's CDR3 is CASSYGGKNTEAFF. Here the CDR3 DNA reads TGTGCCAGCAGTTACGGGGGGAAGAACACTGAAGCTTTCTTT.